The 29 T cell receptor beta chains reported below all come from one sample, sequenced in a study of vaccination and CD4 T cells after COVID-19. Cultured CD4+ T-cell DNA underwent Oncomine TCR Beta short-read sequencing. TCRdb re-analysed the PCR reads in MiXCR, keeping a single row per CDR3 protein. The sample lists about 10,000 distinct CDR3 sequences; roughly 64% were seen once. Specified treatment: approximately nine-day PBMC culture with coronavirus spike peptide pools or control peptides (ViraFEST assay). What these receptors recognize is not known. Specimen: CD4+ T cells from blood, cultured in vitro. The receptor set was obtained from a human donor who had recovered from COVID-19.

The chain recombines TRBV20-1 with TRBJ2-2, with 12 bases lining up with TRBD2. The V gene's germline CDR1 is DFQATT and CDR2 SNEGSKA (reference sequence). The CDR3 is made up of 16 amino acids. The V and J ends lost 0 bases and 5 bases, in that order; junction bases with no gene match: 4. The CDR3 bases are TGCAGTGCTAGAGATCGACTAGCGGGAGAAACCGGGGAGCTGTTTTTT. Translated, it gives CSARDRLAGETGELFF.

The genes are TRBV12-3 or TRBV12-4 and TRBJ1-2; TRBD1 is a possible D gene (5 bases). Deletions cut 6 bases from V and 8 bases from J, with 19 bases between. This CDR3 has 14 residues. The DNA of the CDR3 is TGTGCCAGCAGGCCTACCGGGGCCGCCCGGGGCTACACCTTC. Its translation is CASRPTGAARGYTF.

V gene TRBV7-8 combines with J gene TRBJ2-3; TRBD2 is a possible D gene (5 bases). Germline V gene lookup returns CDR1 SGHVS and CDR2 FQNEAQ. This CDR3 spans 14 amino acids. V lost 0 bases to trimming and J lost 8 bases, with 12 bases between them. The DNA of the CDR3 is TGTGCCAGCAGCTTAGCGGACTTACGTAGTACGCAGTATTTT. This encodes CASSLADLRSTQYF.

This chain links TRBV4-2 with TRBJ1-5; possible D gene TRBD1, 5 bases. The CDR3 is 16 residues long. The V gene lost 0 bases and the J gene lost 9 bases, with 18 bases spanning the gap. CDR1 and CDR2 (germline): LGHNA, YNFKEQ. The CDR3 here is CASSQDLSRRQWPQHF. The CDR3 DNA reads TGTGCCAGCAGCCAAGATTTGAGCAGACGACAGTGGCCCCAGCATTTT.

This chain uses TRBV6-1 with TRBJ1-6, with 8 bases identical to TRBD1. CDR1 and CDR2 (germline): MNHNS, SASEGT. This CDR3 is 14 amino acids long. Trimming at V came to 1 base and at J to 13 bases, leaving 6 bases not matched to a gene. The CDR3: CASSEGDRSYPLHF. The CDR3 bases are TGTGCCAGCAGTGAAGGGGACAGGTCCTACCCCCTCCACTTT.

V and J are TRBV27 and TRBJ1-1; D possibly corresponds to TRBD1 (6 bases). Germline V gene sequence: CDR1 MNHEY, CDR2 SMNVEV (reference sequence). This CDR3 is 15 amino acids long. V was cut by 4 bases and J by 3 bases, with 15 bases left in between. The CDR3 DNA is TGTGCCAGCAGTTGGGGGGCCAACAGGGACACTGAAGCTTTCTTT. Translating it yields CASSWGANRDTEAFF.

The chain employs TRBV6-1 and TRBJ2-2; the D gene is possibly TRBD2 (6 bases). Per the germline V gene, CDR1 is MNHNS and CDR2 is SASEGT. V lost 4 bases to trimming and J lost 3 bases, with 9 bases between them. The CDR3 loop spans 14 amino acids. The CDR3: CASSGGVYTGELFF. The CDR3 DNA reads as TGTGCCAGCAGTGGCGGGGTGTACACCGGGGAGCTGTTTTTT.

The gene calls are TRBV9 and TRBJ2-7; 10 nucleotides match TRBD2. V shed 4 bases, J shed 2 bases, and the junction held 9 bases outside the gene matches. CDR3 size: 16 residues. Germline V gene sequence: CDR1 SGDLS, CDR2 YYNGEE. This CDR3 reads CASSPSPSGRAYEQYF. The CDR3 nucleotides read TGTGCCAGCAGCCCCAGTCCCAGCGGGAGGGCCTACGAGCAGTACTTC.

This clonotype has more than one count but fewer than ten. This sequence joins TRBV19 and TRBJ1-2; D remains unclear. The CDR3 totals 13 residues. Germline CDR1 LNHDA, CDR2 SQIVND (reference sequence). The ends were cut back, 6 bases at V and 3 bases at J, with 11 bases in the middle. CDR3 DNA: TGTGCCAGTAGGCAGGAGTCCCACTATGGCTACACCTTC. Its protein is CASRQESHYGYTF.

The chain is built from TRBV12-3 or TRBV12-4 and TRBJ1-2; maybe TRBD1 (5 bases). V shed 6 bases and J shed 3 bases, with 11 bases lying between them. The CDR3 spans 13 residues. The CDR3 spells CASRSQGDYGYTF. The CDR3 nucleotides are TGTGCCAGCAGGAGCCAGGGAGACTATGGCTACACCTTC.

This clonotype showed up just once. The chain recombines TRBV20-1 with TRBJ1-2; tentative D call: TRBD1 (6 bases). CDR1 and CDR2 (germline): DFQATT, SNEGSKA (reference sequence). The CDR3 is 13 residues long. The ends were cut back, 5 bases at V and 5 bases at J, with 15 bases in the middle. The CDR3 DNA follows: TGCAGTGCTGGGGGGGACACCGGATATGGCTACACCTTC. Translating it yields CSAGGDTGYGYTF.

This clonotype was recorded once. This sequence joins TRBV2 and TRBJ1-6, with TRBD1 as a possible D gene (5 bases). The CDR3 totals 15 residues. V was trimmed by 6 bases and J by 7 bases, leaving 16 bases between them. Germline V gene sequence: CDR1 SNHLY, CDR2 FYNNEI. CDR3 sequence reads: CASSWNQGRNSPLHF. For the CDR3, the DNA is TGTGCCAGCAGCTGGAATCAGGGTCGAAATTCACCCCTCCACTTT.

A few counts support this clonotype. The chain is built from TRBV7-9 and TRBJ2-3; D ambiguous. The V end was cut by 3 bases, the J end by 5 bases, with 3 bases between. Germline lookup yields CDR1 SEHNR and CDR2 FQNEAQ (reference sequence). The CDR3 runs 11 residues. In nucleotides, the CDR3 is TGTGCCAGCAGCTTTAAAGATACGCAGTATTTT. Translation gives CASSFKDTQYF.

This CDR3 reads CSASKRGYGYTF. The CDR3 region has the DNA TGCAGTGCTAGTAAACGGGGGTATGGCTACACCTTC. The rearrangement links TRBV20-1 to TRBJ1-2; perhaps TRBD1 as D (5 bases). Per the germline V gene, CDR1 is DFQATT and CDR2 is SNEGSKA (reference sequence). V lost 3 bases to trimming and J lost 5 bases, with 10 bases between them. The CDR3 runs 12 residues.

The rearrangement joins TRBV5-4 to TRBJ1-1; a possible D gene is TRBD1 (5 bases). Germline lookup yields CDR1 SGHNT and CDR2 YYREEE (reference sequence). This CDR3 has 15 residues. Trimming shortened V by 4 bases and J by 1 base, and 14 bases separated the two germline ends. This CDR3 reads CASSPGGVRNTEAFF. DNA of the CDR3: TGTGCCAGCAGCCCGGGAGGGGTTCGGAACACTGAAGCTTTCTTT.

The genes are TRBV2 and TRBJ2-5; the D is unclear. The ends were cut back, 1 base at V and 7 bases at J, with 10 bases in the middle. The CDR3 totals 13 residues. Germline loops: CDR1 SNHLY, CDR2 FYNNEI. The CDR3 nucleotides are TGTGCCAGCAGTGAAGATTTATCGGGGACCCAGTACTTC. This gives the protein CASSEDLSGTQYF.

The V gene is TRBV7-9, the J gene TRBJ2-7; D is unclear. Germline values: CDR1 SEHNR, CDR2 FQNEAQ (reference sequence). Trimming left V 5 bases short and J 4 bases short, with 12 bases between. The CDR3 contains 13 residues. CDR3: CASSPMGLYEQYF. Written as DNA, the CDR3 is TGTGCCAGCAGCCCCATGGGTTTATACGAGCAGTACTTC.

This clonotype was seen only once. The chain couples TRBV5-1 to TRBJ2-6; D is unclear. V gave up 3 bases and J gave up 0 bases, with 7 bases separating them. The germline gives CDR1 SGHRS, CDR2 YFSETQ. The CDR3 runs 15 residues. The CDR3 sequence is CASSSGNSGANVLTF. CDR3 nucleotide sequence: TGCGCCAGCAGCTCTGGAAACTCTGGGGCCAACGTCCTGACTTTC.

The chain carries TRBV7-3 and TRBJ2-5, with TRBD1 matching over 7 bases. Per germline, CDR1 SGHTA and CDR2 FQGTGA. CDR3 length: 16 amino acids. Germline trimming cut 1 base from V and 2 bases from J; bases unmatched to any gene: 7. The CDR3 DNA is TGTGCCAGCAGCTTAATGTACGGGACAGAACAAGAGACCCAGTACTTC. Translating gives CASSLMYGTEQETQYF.

This sequence joins TRBV7-2 and TRBJ1-5; D is undetermined. The germline V and J ends were trimmed by 1 base and 9 bases, with 13 bases remaining between them. This CDR3 has 14 residues. Per the germline V gene, CDR1 is SGHTA and CDR2 is FQGNSA. The CDR3 loop is CASSLGRDLGPQHF. DNA for the CDR3: TGTGCCAGCAGCTTAGGTCGCGACCTTGGGCCCCAGCATTTT.

The genes are TRBV20-1 and TRBJ1-4, with D possibly TRBD1 on 5 matching bases. V lost 5 bases to trimming and J lost 7 bases, with 26 bases between them. This CDR3 contains 17 residues. The V gene's germline CDR1 is DFQATT and CDR2 SNEGSKA (reference sequence). The CDR3 reads CSARPPGGKKEGEKLFF. The CDR3 region has the DNA TGCAGTGCTCGACCTCCGGGGGGGAAGAAGGAGGGTGAAAAACTGTTTTTT.

The rearrangement joins TRBV15 to TRBJ2-1; TRBD1 might be the D (5 bases). V dropped 0 bases and J dropped 4 bases, with 16 bases sitting between them. The CDR3 totals 17 residues. Germline V CDR1 and CDR2: LNHNV, YYDKDF (reference sequence). CDR3 in amino acids: CATSRELPGFRYNEQFF. Here the CDR3 DNA reads TGTGCCACCAGCAGAGAACTGCCAGGGTTTCGTTACAATGAGCAGTTCTTC.

This rearrangement joins TRBV6-1 to TRBJ1-5; a possible D gene is TRBD1 (6 bases). The germline CDR1 and CDR2 sequences are MNHNS and SASEGT. The CDR3 is made up of 15 amino acids. V dropped 4 bases and J dropped 0 bases, with 10 bases sitting between them. CDR3 loop: CASSGGQYSNQPQHF. The CDR3 bases are TGTGCCAGCAGTGGAGGACAGTATAGCAATCAGCCCCAGCATTTT.

The chain uses TRBV4-2 and TRBJ1-1; D not resolved. The V end was cut by 3 bases, the J end by 0 bases, with 11 bases between. The CDR3 runs 15 residues. The germline V gene has CDR1 LGHNA and CDR2 YNFKEQ. The DNA of the CDR3 is TGTGCCAGCAGCCAGGGGTTCCAGATGAACACTGAAGCTTTCTTT. As protein: CASSQGFQMNTEAFF.

The V call is TRBV5-1, the J call TRBJ1-2; no firm D call. Germline-derived CDR1 and CDR2 are SGHRS and YFSETQ. The V end was cut by 2 bases, the J end by 8 bases, with 13 bases between. The CDR3 spans 13 residues. The CDR3 is CASSLGGIGGYTF. The DNA for the CDR3 is TGCGCCAGCAGCTTAGGCGGAATTGGGGGCTACACCTTC.

The chain uses TRBV11-2 and TRBJ1-2; 10 bases match TRBD1. The CDR3 is 13 residues long. V dropped 1 base and J dropped 7; count of bases not matched to a gene: 0. The germline V gene encodes CDR1 SGHAT and CDR2 FQNNGV. The CDR3 bases are TGTGCCAGCAGCTTAGGGGACAGGGGTGGCTACACCTTC. Encoded protein: CASSLGDRGGYTF.

This chain links TRBV11-2 with TRBJ1-2, with D tentatively TRBD1 (5 bases). V lost 1 base, J lost 3 bases, and 18 bases lay in between. The CDR3 extends over 17 amino acids. Germline V gene sequence: CDR1 SGHAT, CDR2 FQNNGV. CDR3 residues: CASSLGDGYPRDYGYTF. CDR3 in DNA: TGTGCCAGCAGCTTAGGGGACGGGTATCCGAGAGACTATGGCTACACCTTC.

This chain connects TRBV12-3 or TRBV12-4 to TRBJ1-2; TRBD1 matches at 7 bases. This CDR3 has 14 residues. The trim removed 6 bases at V and 3 bases at J, leaving 7 bases unmatched. CDR3 nucleotides: TGTGCCAGCAGGGAACAGGGGCGTGACTATGGCTACACCTTC. Protein product: CASREQGRDYGYTF.

The genes are TRBV5-4 and TRBJ1-2; D call uncertain. Germline V gives CDR1 SGHNT, CDR2 YYREEE (reference sequence). V gave up 1 base and J gave up 6 bases, with 16 bases separating them. The CDR3 contains 15 residues. The CDR3 region has the DNA TGTGCCAGCAGCTTGAGAGCAGGCAGTATCAATGGCTACACCTTC. Translated, it gives CASSLRAGSINGYTF.